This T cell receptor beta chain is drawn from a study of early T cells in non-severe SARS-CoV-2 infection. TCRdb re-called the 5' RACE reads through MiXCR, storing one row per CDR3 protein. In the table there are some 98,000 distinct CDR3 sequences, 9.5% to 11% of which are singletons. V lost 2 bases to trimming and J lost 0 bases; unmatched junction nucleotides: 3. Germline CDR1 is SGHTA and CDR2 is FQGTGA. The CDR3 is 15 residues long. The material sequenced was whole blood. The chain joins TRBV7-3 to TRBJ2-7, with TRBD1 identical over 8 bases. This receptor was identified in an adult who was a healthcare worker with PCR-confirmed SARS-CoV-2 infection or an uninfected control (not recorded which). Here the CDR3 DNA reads TGTGCCAGCAGCTTAGACAGGGGCAGCTCCTACGAGCAGTACTTC. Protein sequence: CASSLDRGSSYEQYF.